Detailed here is one T cell receptor (beta chain). Its antigen is currently unknown. Germline-derived CDR1 and CDR2 are SEHNR and FQNEAQ (reference sequence). Losses at the gene ends were 5 bases for V and 6 bases for J; bases not matched to a gene: 5. This CDR3 comprises 14 residues. Sequenced by immunoSEQ multiplex PCR; TCRdb stores in-frame clones only, minus some. The sample has some 65,000 clones, approximately 94% seen once; the top ten hold about 4.2%. The donors belonged to the roughly 110-subject validation cohort, separate from the roughly 650-subject first cohort. This record belongs to a study of cytomegalovirus exposure and HLA in healthy donors. Study findings and constraints: Reportedly, cytomegalovirus status was diagnosed with high sensitivity and specificity. A few CMV-associated chains proved CMV antigen-specific in vitro. TCR clusters originating in the first cohort tended to co-occur in the 120 validation repertoires, according to a later analysis.

The TCR comes from a man between 18 and 35 years old in good health and CMV-seropositive. The chain recombines TRBV7-9 with TRBJ2-1; 9 bases are a match to TRBD1. The sequenced material came from PBMCs. The CDR3 sequence: CASSIGQGFNEQFF. Written as DNA, the CDR3 is TGTGCCAGCAGCATAGGACAGGGGTTCAATGAGCAGTTCTTC. Supplemented by reference TRBV7-9 and TRBJ2-1, the full variable domain reads DTGVSQNPRHKITKRGQNVTFRCDPISEHNRLYWYRQTLGQGPEFLTYFQNEAQLEKSRLLSDRFSAERPKGSFSTLEIQRTEQGDSAMYLCASSIGQGFNEQFFGPGTRLTVL.